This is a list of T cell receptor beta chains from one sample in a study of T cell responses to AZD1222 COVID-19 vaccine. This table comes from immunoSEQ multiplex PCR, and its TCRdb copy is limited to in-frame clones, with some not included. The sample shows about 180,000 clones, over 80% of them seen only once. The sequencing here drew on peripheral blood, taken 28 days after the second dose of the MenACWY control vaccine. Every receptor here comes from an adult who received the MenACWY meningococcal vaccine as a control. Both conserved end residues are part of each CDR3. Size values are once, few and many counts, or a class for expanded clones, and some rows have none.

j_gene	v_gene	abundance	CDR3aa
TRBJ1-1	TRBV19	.	CASSIDRGRTEAFF
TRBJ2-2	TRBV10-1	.	CASSESTSGGELFF
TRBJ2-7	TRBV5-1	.	CASSFDRYEQYF
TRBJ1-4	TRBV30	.	CAWSDSATNEKLFF
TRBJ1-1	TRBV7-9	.	CASSLGGANTEAFF
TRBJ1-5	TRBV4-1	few	CASSQGQGFYQPQHF
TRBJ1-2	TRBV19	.	CASSTPGGTNYGYTF
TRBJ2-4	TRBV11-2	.	CASSSRLAGGRVYF
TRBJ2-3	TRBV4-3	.	CASSRGSGRMTDTQYF
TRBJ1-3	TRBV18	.	CASSPGQGGNTIYF
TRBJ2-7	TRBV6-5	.	CASRGTVSYEQYF
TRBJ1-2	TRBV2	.	CASTYHNGYTF
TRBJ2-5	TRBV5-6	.	CASSLGTEGTQYF
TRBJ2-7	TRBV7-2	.	CASSFAYSSYEQYF
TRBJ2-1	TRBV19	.	CASTARGLSYNEQFF
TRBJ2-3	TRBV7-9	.	CALDGGWADTQYF
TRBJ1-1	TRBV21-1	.	CASENGERTGRGTEAFF
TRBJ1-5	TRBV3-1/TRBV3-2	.	CASSQEGANQPQHF
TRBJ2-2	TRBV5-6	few	CASSLGQGSTGELFF
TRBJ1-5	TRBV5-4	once	CASSSWGKGNQPQHF
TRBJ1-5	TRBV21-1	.	CWKRDSLNQPQHF
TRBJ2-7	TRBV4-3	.	CASSLTSGVSYEQYF
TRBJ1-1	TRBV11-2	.	CASSWGGDTEAFF
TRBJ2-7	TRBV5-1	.	CASSLDPRAGSIYEQYF
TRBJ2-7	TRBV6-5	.	CASSYSTWTGDYEQYF
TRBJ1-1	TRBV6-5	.	CASSTEGAPGTEAFF
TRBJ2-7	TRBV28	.	CASSPPDSGGSYEQYF
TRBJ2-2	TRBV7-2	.	CASSTPLRGRAVRTGELFF
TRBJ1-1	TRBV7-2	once	CASSLGGGHLAFF
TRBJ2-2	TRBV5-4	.	CASSLVAGTGRYTGELFF
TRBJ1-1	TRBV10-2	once	CASSLLLWRSNTEAFF
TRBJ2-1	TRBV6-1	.	CASSDGSGVNEQFF
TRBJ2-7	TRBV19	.	CASSTGRNLYEQYF
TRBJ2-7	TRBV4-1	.	CASSLAGAGSYEQYF
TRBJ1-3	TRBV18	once	CASSMIQGETGNTIYF
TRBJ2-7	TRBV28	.	CASSWTGNYEQYF
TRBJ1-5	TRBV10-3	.	CAISPGQGRQPQHF
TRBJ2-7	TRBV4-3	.	CASSQGGRLAGDEQYF
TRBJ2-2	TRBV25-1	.	CASTTAFANTGELFF
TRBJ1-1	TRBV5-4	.	CASSPRTGRVNTEAFF
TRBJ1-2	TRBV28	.	CASSLGNYGYTF
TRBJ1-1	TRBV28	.	CASSLEAEGDTEAFF